The 26 T cell receptor beta chains below were found in one sample sequenced in a study of shared clonotypes between healthy human individuals. Method: immunoSEQ multiplex PCR; TCRdb's copy keeps in-frame clones and lacks some. This table has millions of clones, 85% to 95% appearing once. Material: naive CD4+ T cells sorted from blood. The sample's subset: CD45RA+ positively selected. These receptors all stem from a man aged 18 to 30 in good health.

This clone occurred once. The chain carries TRBV7-9 and TRBJ2-3, with D maybe TRBD2 (6 bases). CDR3 size: 14 residues. V was pared by 5 bases and J by 6 bases, with 15 bases between. Germline values: CDR1 SEHNR, CDR2 FQNEAQ (reference sequence). The CDR3 loop reads CASSPGVGTDTQYF. CDR3 bases: TGTGCCAGCAGCCCGGGGGTCGGGACGGATACGCAGTATTTT.

This sequence joins TRBV6-6 and TRBJ2-2; D gene ambiguous. The CDR3 totals 13 residues. V lost 2 bases and J 8 bases, leaving 9 bases between the germline ends. Germline V gene sequence: CDR1 MNHNY, CDR2 SVGAGI (reference sequence). CDR3 coding DNA: TGTGCCAGCAGTTACACTATCTCGGGGGAGCTGTTTTTT. It translates to CASSYTISGELFF.

The V call is TRBV5-8, the J call TRBJ1-1; D might be TRBD1 (6 bases). Germline V gene sequence: CDR1 SGHTS, CDR2 YDEGEE. The CDR3 is 12 amino acids. Trimming took off 3 bases at V and 10 bases at J, with 13 bases between the two ends. The CDR3 bases are TGTGCCAGCAGCTATGGACAGAGGCCAGCTTTCTTT. This sequence encodes CASSYGQRPAFF.

This sequence joins TRBV28 and TRBJ1-2; D might be TRBD1 (6 bases). Germline CDR1 and CDR2: MDHEN and SYDVKM. There are 16 residues in the CDR3. Trimming removed 4 bases at V and 1 base at J, with 16 bases between. CDR3 nucleotides: TGTGCCAGCAGTTCCCCTGGGGGGGGCAATAACTATGGCTACACCTTC. This sequence encodes CASSSPGGGNNYGYTF.

The J gene is TRBJ1-3, the V gene TRBV7-8; D not resolved. V was cut by 2 bases and J by 0 bases, with 11 bases left in between. CDR1 is SGHVS and CDR2 is FQNEAQ in the germline V gene. The CDR3 length is 16 residues. The chain's CDR3 is CASSLTSSFSGNTIYF. The CDR3 coding sequence is TGTGCCAGCAGCTTAACCAGCTCTTTCTCTGGAAACACCATATATTTT.

The chain is built from TRBV23-1 and TRBJ2-7; D ambiguous. TRBV23-1 counts as an open reading frame of uncertain function. The CDR3 consists of 11 residues. Trimming left V 3 bases short and J 3 bases short, with 3 bases between. This chain's CDR3 is CASSHNYEQYF. CDR3 bases: TGCGCCAGCAGTCATAACTACGAGCAGTACTTC.

The chain uses TRBV9 and TRBJ1-3; tentatively, D is TRBD1 (6 bases). V lost 4 bases and J lost 2, with 13 bases in between. The length of the CDR3 is 15 residues. The germline gives CDR1 SGDLS, CDR2 YYNGEE. The DNA of the CDR3 is TGTGCCAGCAGCCCAAGACAGGTCCCTGGAAACACCATATATTTT. Its translation is CASSPRQVPGNTIYF.

This clone has just a few counts. The sample carries other DNA sequences with the same CDR3. This chain links TRBV5-1 with TRBJ1-4, with 10 bases fitting TRBD1. J was trimmed by 0 bases and V by 3 bases; bases with no gene match: 2. The V gene's germline CDR1 is SGHRS and CDR2 YFSETQ. This CDR3 has 16 amino acids. The CDR3 DNA sequence: TGCGCCAGCAGCTCCGGACAGGGGGCAACTAATGAAAAACTGTTTTTT. Encoded protein: CASSSGQGATNEKLFF.

A single count supports this clone. V and J are TRBV4-2 and TRBJ2-5; D may be TRBD2 (7 bases). This CDR3 has 15 residues. Germline assignment: CDR1 LGHNA and CDR2 YNFKEQ. Deletions cut 5 bases from V and 4 bases from J, with 17 bases between. The CDR3 nucleotides read TGTGCCAGCAGCTCAGGAGGGGGGGCAGGAGAGACCCAGTACTTC. Translating gives CASSSGGGAGETQYF.

Concerning this clone itself: This specimen includes other DNA sequences encoding the same CDR3. This sequence joins TRBV6-5 and TRBJ2-7, with 10 bases lining up with TRBD1. This CDR3 has 13 residues. Germline loops: CDR1 MNHEY, CDR2 SVGAGI. Trimming took 5 bases from V and 6 from J; bases not matched to a gene: 4. CDR3 nucleotides: TGTGCCAGCAGTAGGGACAGGGGATCCGAGCAGTACTTC. Translation: CASSRDRGSEQYF.

This chain joins TRBV20-1 and TRBJ1-4; unclear D gene. This CDR3 has 10 residues. V was cut by 8 bases and J by 5 bases, with 6 bases left in between. The germline CDR1 and CDR2 sequences are DFQATT and SNEGSKA (reference sequence). The CDR3 protein is CSPRNEKLFF. For the CDR3, the DNA is TGCAGTCCCCGGAATGAAAAACTGTTTTTT.

The chain joins TRBV29-1 to TRBJ1-1; tentatively, D is TRBD1 (6 bases). The CDR3 has 13 residues. Germline V gives CDR1 SQVTM, CDR2 ANQGSEA. The ends were cut back, 6 bases at V and 3 bases at J, with 14 bases in the middle. CDR3 amino acids: CSVGTLTYTEAFF. The CDR3 DNA reads TGCAGCGTGGGGACACTAACTTACACTGAAGCTTTCTTT.

The rearrangement links TRBV30 to TRBJ2-7; TRBD2 aligns across 10 bases. The CDR3 loop spans 13 amino acids. V dropped 5 bases and J dropped 9; count of bases not matched to a gene: 10. The V gene's germline CDR1 is GTSNPN and CDR2 SVGIG (reference sequence). CDR3 residues: CAWLKAGGRAQYF. The CDR3 DNA sequence: TGTGCCTGGCTTAAAGCGGGGGGGCGGGCGCAGTACTTC.

The chain employs TRBV28 and TRBJ1-2; D ambiguous. The germline V and J ends were trimmed by 1 base and 6 bases, with 12 bases remaining between them. CDR1 is MDHEN, CDR2 SYDVKM, per germline. This CDR3 region has 14 residues. The CDR3 protein is CASSLFTSPDGYTF. The DNA for the CDR3 is TGTGCCAGCAGTTTATTCACGTCCCCCGATGGCTACACCTTC.

This chain links TRBV5-1 with TRBJ2-1, with TRBD2 matching over 10 bases. CDR3 length: 19 residues. In germline, CDR1 is SGHRS, CDR2 YFSETQ. Losses at the gene ends were 2 bases for V and 0 bases for J; bases not matched to a gene: 11. The CDR3 coding sequence is TGCGCCAGCAGCTTCCACCGACCTATAGCGGGAGGCTCCTACAATGAGCAGTTCTTC. Protein product: CASSFHRPIAGGSYNEQFF.

This clone was observed a single time. The chain is built from TRBV6-6 and TRBJ2-4; perhaps D is TRBD1 or TRBD2 (5 bases each). V shed 6 bases and J shed 4 bases, with 16 bases lying between them. The CDR3 contains 15 residues. The germline gives CDR1 MNHNY, CDR2 SVGAGI (reference sequence). The CDR3 DNA sequence: TGTGCCAGCAGCGACGGGGCAGTTCTTAAAAACATTCAGTACTTC. Its protein is CASSDGAVLKNIQYF.

The V gene is TRBV18, the J gene TRBJ2-7, with TRBD1 as a possible D gene (5 bases). Between the trimmed V and J ends, which lost 2 bases and 4 bases, there was a span of 9 bases. This CDR3 is built from 13 residues. CDR1 is KGHSH and CDR2 is LQKENI in the germline V gene. CDR3 sequence reads: CASSPSGMYEQYF. CDR3 bases: TGTGCCAGCTCACCATCAGGGATGTACGAGCAGTACTTC.

The chain has TRBV6-1 and TRBJ1-2; perhaps TRBD1 as D (5 bases). CDR3 length: 12 residues. Germline lookup yields CDR1 MNHNS and CDR2 SASEGT. Trimming took 11 bases from V and 3 from J, leaving 13 bases between them. CDR3 in amino acids: CASRVGDYGYTF. Here the CDR3 DNA reads TGTGCCTCAAGAGTAGGGGACTATGGCTACACCTTC.

The count of this clone is one. The chain employs TRBV10-3 and TRBJ1-3, with 7 positions matching TRBD1. The CDR3 contains 16 residues. J gave up 2 bases and V 4 bases, and 8 bases lay outside the gene matches. CDR1 and CDR2 (germline): ENHRY, SYGVKD. The CDR3 loop is CAISGKQGRTGNTIYF. CDR3 DNA: TGTGCCATCAGTGGGAAACAGGGGAGGACTGGAAACACCATATATTTT.

Turning to this clone: A read error may explain this, as a much larger clone is one base away. This chain links TRBV29-1 with TRBJ2-2; possibly TRBD2 for D (6 bases). This CDR3 comprises 13 residues. Germline V gene sequence: CDR1 SQVTM, CDR2 ANQGSEA. V was trimmed by 3 bases and J by 4 bases, leaving 9 bases between them. In DNA form, the CDR3 reads TGCAGCGTTGACGGGGGTGGCACCGGGGAGCTGTTTTTT. Its protein product is CSVDGGGTGELFF.

The gene calls are TRBV18 and TRBJ1-3; D may be TRBD1 (6 bases). V dropped 1 base and J dropped 0 bases, with 16 bases sitting between them. Germline assignment: CDR1 KGHSH and CDR2 LQKENI. The CDR3 consists of 18 residues. The DNA of the CDR3 is TGTGCCAGCTCACCACTTAGTGAAGGACAGCTCTCTGGAAACACCATATATTTT. Amino acids: CASSPLSEGQLSGNTIYF. The whole variable domain, remainder taken from reference TRBV18 and TRBJ1-3, is NAGVMQNPRHLVRRRGQEARLRCSPMKGHSHVYWYRQLPEEGLKFMVYLQKENIIDESGMPKERFSAEFPKEGPSILRIQQVVRGDSAAYFCASSPLSEGQLSGNTIYFGEGSWLTVV.

The rearrangement joins TRBV30 to TRBJ2-3; D might be TRBD2 (6 bases). Germline V gives CDR1 GTSNPN, CDR2 SVGIG (reference sequence). The CDR3 extends over 17 amino acids. Trimming removed 0 bases from V and 0 bases from J, with 16 bases in between. The CDR3: CAWSVPFRGLSTDTQYF. The CDR3 DNA is TGTGCCTGGAGTGTACCCTTTAGGGGACTCAGCACAGATACGCAGTATTTT.

The chain employs TRBV6-6 and TRBJ1-5; D call uncertain. Trimming pared 6 bases from V and 9 bases from J, leaving 15 bases between. The CDR3 totals 13 residues. The germline gives CDR1 MNHNY, CDR2 SVGAGI (reference sequence). This chain's CDR3 is CASSPGSGLPQHF. The CDR3 DNA reads TGTGCCAGCAGCCCGGGGTCGGGTCTGCCCCAGCATTTT.

The chain is built from TRBV9 and TRBJ1-5; a weak D match, TRBD1 (5 bases). The CDR3 sequence is 15 residues long. V dropped 0 bases and J dropped 5 bases, with 12 bases sitting between them. Germline values: CDR1 SGDLS, CDR2 YYNGEE. CDR3 nucleotide sequence: TGTGCCAGCAGCGTAGGGACACTGGGAGATCAGCCCCAGCATTTT. As protein: CASSVGTLGDQPQHF.

This clone was seen a handful of times. V is TRBV15 and J is TRBJ2-7; TRBD1 aligns across 9 bases. Germline lookup yields CDR1 LNHNV and CDR2 YYDKDF (reference sequence). The CDR3 has 16 residues. V gave up 4 bases and J gave up 6 bases; unmatched junction bases: 13. The CDR3 sequence is CATSNRPTDRGGEQYF. Here the CDR3 DNA reads TGTGCCACCAGCAACAGACCGACGGACAGGGGCGGCGAGCAGTACTTC.

Worth noting for this clone: Other DNA sequences in the same sample also yield this CDR3. This chain joins TRBV6-5 and TRBJ1-2; D gene uncertain. The CDR3 length is 11 residues. The V end was cut by 3 bases, the J end by 5 bases, with 4 bases between. Germline loops: CDR1 MNHEY, CDR2 SVGAGI. The CDR3 here is CASSYGYGYTF. DNA of the CDR3: TGTGCCAGCAGTTATGGGTATGGCTACACCTTC.